This TCR beta chain was identified during a study of blood T cell repertoires in COVID-19. Study information: Acute-phase and convalescent COVID-19 samples originated in the United States, Italy and Spain. PBMCs, B-cell-depleted T cells, or T cells provided the cDNA or gDNA that made up the material.

The CDR3 has 14 residues. V was trimmed by 0 bases and J by 0 bases, leaving 3 bases between them. Germline V gene data show CDR1 as MNHEY and CDR2 as SVGAGI. Authors' data handling: Scientists estimated how many nucleated cells there were by amplifying reference gene primers. Sequencing was performed with immunoSEQ multiplex PCR; in TCRdb, only in-frame clones are kept and a portion is missing. That table supplies the V and J calls and clone size; D and trimming were determined from the DNA. Of around 52,000 clones in the sample, about four fifths were seen once. The sequence derives from a woman between 55 and 75 years old with acute or convalescent COVID-19. The chain carries TRBV6-5 and TRBJ1-5; D ambiguous. Material for sequencing was peripheral blood. The CDR3 loop is CASSYSNSNQPQHF. The CDR3 DNA follows: TGTGCCAGCAGTTACTCCAATAGCAATCAGCCCCAGCATTTT.